The source of this TCR beta chain is a study of CD8+ T cells in alopecia areata. The V gene's germline CDR1 is SQVTM and CDR2 ANQGSEA. The CDR3 is made up of 12 amino acids. The V end lost 6 bases, the J end lost 2 bases, and 9 bases lay between the germline ends. Following extraction, RNA underwent reverse transcription to cDNA, which served as the sequencing template. Only in-frame clones appear in the TCRdb table, and some are missing; sequencing was by immunoSEQ multiplex PCR. The data contain about 99,000 clones, less than 70% of them singletons. The sequenced sample consisted of CD4+ T cells sorted from blood. This TCR came from a human donor in good health. The chain carries TRBV29-1 and TRBJ2-3; D gene uncertain. In DNA form, the CDR3 reads TGCAGCGTGGGCCCCACCACAGATACGCAGTATTTT. This translates into CSVGPTTDTQYF.